The 21 T cell receptor beta chains listed next were all sequenced from one sample in a study of T cells in tumors after PD-1 blockade. Profiling relied on immunoSEQ multiplex PCR, and the TCRdb table lists in-frame clones only, not all of them. The sample comprises a few thousand clones, roughly three fifths of which are singletons, and around 16% rests with the top ten. Sequencing used tumor tissue, obtained after anti-PD-1 treatment. Source of these receptors: a human donor with basal cell carcinoma.

The chain has TRBV27 and TRBJ2-7; TRBD2 might be the D (7 bases). V lost 7 bases and J 0 bases, leaving 10 bases between the germline ends. The CDR3 runs 13 residues. Per germline, CDR1 MNHEY and CDR2 SMNVEV (reference sequence). The CDR3 region is CASMGGASYEQYF. DNA of the CDR3: TGTGCCAGCATGGGGGGGGCCTCCTACGAGCAGTACTTC.

V is TRBV30 and J is TRBJ2-1, with D tentatively TRBD1 (6 bases). In germline, CDR1 is GTSNPN, CDR2 SVGIG (reference sequence). The CDR3 is 11 residues long. Trimming left V 2 bases short and J 10 bases short, with 9 bases between. The CDR3 nucleotides are TGTGCCTGGAGTACTAGGGGGGAGCAGTTCTTC. Its translation is CAWSTRGEQFF.

This sequence joins TRBV24-1 and TRBJ2-2, with 7 bases matching TRBD1. Germline values: CDR1 KGHDR, CDR2 SFDVKD. The V gene end was trimmed by 3 bases and the J gene end by 6 bases; junction bases not matched to a gene: 6. The CDR3 is made up of 15 amino acids. Here the CDR3 DNA reads TGTGCCACCAGTGATGGAACAGGGGACCCCGGGGAGCTGTTTTTT. Translated: CATSDGTGDPGELFF.

There are a few counts of this clone. V is TRBV5-4 and J is TRBJ1-5; D gene uncertain. The CDR3 is 12 amino acids. CDR1 and CDR2 (germline): SGHNT, YYREEE (reference sequence). Trimming took off 3 bases at V and 5 bases at J, with 6 bases between the two ends. The CDR3 DNA is TGTGCCAGCAGCTCACCTGATCAGCCCCAGCATTTT. Its protein product is CASSSPDQPQHF.

In this sample, this clone turned up once. The rearrangement joins TRBV28 to TRBJ2-6, with D unclear. The CDR3 runs 18 residues. CDR1 MDHEN and CDR2 SYDVKM come from the germline V gene. V lost 6 bases and J lost 0, with 18 bases in between. For the CDR3, the DNA is TGTGCCAGCAGAACCAGACCCCGAACCACCTCTGGGGCCAACGTCCTGACTTTC. Encoded protein: CASRTRPRTTSGANVLTF.

This chain uses TRBV28 with TRBJ2-1; weak D call: TRBD2 (6 bases). The germline V gene encodes CDR1 MDHEN and CDR2 SYDVKM. V was shortened by 7 bases and J by 3 bases, with 13 bases between the two germline ends. The CDR3 runs 14 residues. The CDR3 nucleotides are TGTGCCAGCAAGCTCGCGGGAAGCTACAATGAGCAGTTCTTC. This codes for CASKLAGSYNEQFF.

The chain uses TRBV10-1 and TRBJ2-7; D is tentatively TRBD1 or TRBD2 (5 bases each). Per the germline V gene, CDR1 is WNHNN and CDR2 is SYGVQD (reference sequence). The CDR3 is 11 amino acids. V lost 8 bases and J 1 base, leaving 6 bases between the germline ends. CDR3 sequence: CASGTSYEQYF. The CDR3 DNA reads as TGCGCCAGCGGGACGTCCTACGAGCAGTACTTC.

By share of the sample, this clone is medium-sized. The J gene is TRBJ2-5, the V gene TRBV7-2; D not resolved. The germline CDR1 and CDR2 sequences are SGHTA and FQGNSA. Deletions cut 6 bases from V and 0 bases from J, with 8 bases between. CDR3 length: 13 residues. The CDR3 bases are TGTGCCAGCAGAGACCTTTACCAAGAGACCCAGTACTTC. Translating it yields CASRDLYQETQYF.

J is TRBJ1-2 and V is TRBV27; 8 bases line up with TRBD1. J lost 4 bases, V lost 2 bases, and 15 bases had no gene match. This CDR3 contains 18 residues. Per germline, CDR1 MNHEY and CDR2 SMNVEV (reference sequence). The CDR3 DNA reads as TGTGCCAGCAGTTTAAACGGTGACAGGGGAGTGCTCTCCTATGGCTACACCTTC. Amino acid sequence: CASSLNGDRGVLSYGYTF.

This clone was detected only a few times. The chain employs TRBV10-3 and TRBJ2-7; D gene unclear. There are 14 residues in the CDR3. Germline V gene sequence: CDR1 ENHRY, CDR2 SYGVKD. V was pared by 1 base and J by 7 bases, with 14 bases between. CDR3 nucleotide sequence: TGTGCCATCAGTGAGTTGGGGATCCCTACTGAGCAGTACTTC. Translated: CAISELGIPTEQYF.

This clone was observed a handful of times. V is TRBV7-8 and J is TRBJ1-2, with D unclear. The CDR3 is 15 amino acids. The V end was cut by 1 base, the J end by 4 bases, with 13 bases between. Germline assignment: CDR1 SGHVS and CDR2 FQNEAQ. Here the CDR3 reads CASSLGASTSYGYTF. The CDR3 coding sequence is TGTGCCAGCAGCTTAGGGGCGTCTACCTCCTATGGCTACACCTTC. The variable domain in full, completed from reference TRBV7-8 and TRBJ1-2, reads GAGVSQSPRYKVAKRGQDVALRCDPISGHVSLFWYQQALGQGPEFLTYFQNEAQLDKSGLPSDRFFAERPEGSVSTLKIQRTQQEDSAVYLCASSLGASTSYGYTFGSGTRLTVV.

The rearrangement uses TRBV5-1 and TRBJ2-3; D tentatively reads TRBD1 or TRBD2 (6 bases each). The V gene lost 4 bases and the J gene lost 2 bases, with 11 bases spanning the gap. The CDR3 is made up of 14 amino acids. Germline-derived CDR1 and CDR2 are SGHRS and YFSETQ. The CDR3 region is CASSGGTPTDTQYF. DNA of the CDR3: TGCGCCAGCAGCGGCGGGACACCCACAGATACGCAGTATTTT.

This chain uses TRBV18 with TRBJ1-2, with D uncertain. The CDR3 length is 13 residues. Germline CDR1 and CDR2: KGHSH and LQKENI. V was shortened by 2 bases and J by 8 bases, with 12 bases between the two germline ends. The CDR3 loop reads CASSPSGYDGYTF. The CDR3 DNA reads as TGTGCCAGCTCACCATCGGGGTATGACGGCTACACCTTC.

This clone showed up just a few times. This chain links TRBV5-1 with TRBJ1-3; D possibly corresponds to TRBD1 (5 bases). Germline loops: CDR1 SGHRS, CDR2 YFSETQ. The CDR3 runs 16 residues. Trimming took 3 bases from V and 0 from J, leaving 13 bases between them. The CDR3 nucleotides read TGCGCCAGCAGCTCCGGGACGGGCGGCTCTGGAAACACCATATATTTT. This encodes CASSSGTGGSGNTIYF.

The chain employs TRBV4-3 and TRBJ2-1; 7 bases fit TRBD1. Germline-derived CDR1 and CDR2 are LGHNA and YSLEER. J lost 9 bases, V lost 0 bases, and 5 bases had no gene match. This CDR3 region has 14 residues. The CDR3 loop reads CASSQDDRDLEQFF. In DNA, the CDR3 is TGCGCCAGCAGCCAAGATGACAGGGACCTTGAGCAGTTCTTC.

This clone showed up just a few times. The chain carries TRBV6-5 and TRBJ2-6, with D perhaps matching TRBD1 (6 bases). This CDR3 has 14 amino acids. Deletions cut 7 bases from V and 2 bases from J, with 9 bases between. Germline CDR1 and CDR2: MNHEY and SVGAGI. CDR3 in amino acids: CASTRQAGANVLTF. The CDR3 DNA reads as TGTGCCAGCACCCGACAGGCTGGGGCCAACGTCCTGACTTTC.

The rearrangement uses TRBV7-9 and TRBJ2-1, with D possibly matching TRBD2 (5 bases). Per germline, CDR1 SEHNR and CDR2 FQNEAQ (reference sequence). Trimming removed 5 bases from V and 5 bases from J, with 16 bases in between. The CDR3 spans 15 residues. The CDR3 loop is CASSPWGGADNEQFF. CDR3 DNA sequence: TGTGCCAGCAGCCCCTGGGGTGGAGCGGACAATGAGCAGTTCTTC. Full variable domain (remainder filled in from reference TRBV7-9 and TRBJ2-1): DTGVSQNPRHKITKRGQNVTFRCDPISEHNRLYWYRQTLGQGPEFLTYFQNEAQLEKSRLLSDRFSAERPKGSFSTLEIQRTEQGDSAMYLCASSPWGGADNEQFFGPGTRLTVL.

In the case of this clone: Other DNA sequences in the same sample also yield this CDR3. V gene TRBV12-5 combines with J gene TRBJ1-5; D ambiguous. The germline gives CDR1 LGHNT, CDR2 FRNRAP. V was pared by 4 bases and J by 0 bases, with 7 bases between. The CDR3 sequence is 14 residues long. The CDR3 DNA reads TGTGCTAGTGGTTGGGGAGATAGCAATCAGCCCCAGCATTTT. Amino acid sequence: CASGWGDSNQPQHF.

V is TRBV7-8 and J is TRBJ1-6; D is unresolved. Germline CDR1 SGHVS, CDR2 FQNEAQ. The CDR3 has 12 amino acids. V lost 5 bases and J 5 bases, leaving 4 bases between the germline ends. In DNA form, the CDR3 reads TGTGCCAGCAGCCGTAATAATTCACCCCTCCACTTT. Amino acids: CASSRNNSPLHF.

V is TRBV7-2 and J is TRBJ2-3; D remains ambiguous. Per germline, CDR1 SGHTA and CDR2 FQGNSA. The CDR3 sequence is 15 residues long. Trimming left V 6 bases short and J 4 bases short, with 17 bases between. The CDR3 is CASSLGLGRADTQYF. CDR3 nucleotides: TGTGCCAGCAGTCTTGGCTTGGGCCGCGCAGATACGCAGTATTTT.

In its sample, this clone was seen once. The genes are TRBV7-8 and TRBJ1-2, with D possibly being TRBD1 (6 bases). The V end lost 2 bases, the J end lost 4 bases, and 14 bases lay between the germline ends. This CDR3 spans 15 amino acids. Germline V gene lookup returns CDR1 SGHVS and CDR2 FQNEAQ. CDR3 nucleotides: TGTGCCAGCAGCTTAAGCGGGGGGGGCCTCTATGGCTACACCTTC. It yields the protein CASSLSGGGLYGYTF.